A selection of T cell receptor beta chains follows, all from one sample in a study of T cell changes during pregnancy in multiple sclerosis. The data were produced by immunoSEQ multiplex PCR, yet TCRdb's version contains in-frame clones alone and is incomplete. Of tens of thousands of clones in the sample, over 90% were seen once. The source was peripheral blood, collected in the second trimester of pregnancy. Receptor source: a female donor with multiple sclerosis, enrolled in a pregnancy study. Each CDR3 is given with its conserved first and last residue. The D gene is left open where the match is weak. Not all rows give a size; the values are once, few, many and, for expanded clones, a class.

>once|TRBV28|TRBD1|TRBJ2-7
CASSWDRSSYEQYF
TGTGCCAGCAGTTGGGACAGGAGCTCCTACGAGCAGTACTTC
>-|TRBV27|TRBD1|TRBJ2-1
CASSPGQGANFEQFF
TGTGCCAGCAGTCCGGGACAGGGGGCGAATTTTGAGCAGTTCTTC
>-|TRBV19|-|TRBJ2-1
CASSTGTGWDFEQFF
TGTGCCAGTAGTACGGGGACTGGTTGGGATTTTGAGCAGTTCTTC
>-|TRBV25-1|-|TRBJ1-1
CASRDRNTEAFF
TGTGCCAGCCGAGACAGGAACACTGAAGCTTTCTTT
>-|TRBV7-2|-|TRBJ1-3
CASSLSLTGNTIYF
TGTGCCAGCAGCTTAAGCCTTACTGGAAACACCATATATTTT
>-|TRBV5-1|-|TRBJ2-3
CASRRGYRGTDTQYF
TGCGCCAGCAGACGTGGCTACCGGGGCACAGATACGCAGTATTTT
>-|TRBV5-4|TRBD1|TRBJ2-7
CASSLGQGLSSYEQYF
TGTGCCAGCAGCTTGGGACAGGGTTTAAGCTCCTACGAGCAGTACTTC
>-|TRBV27|-|TRBJ2-3
CASSLAGDTQYF
TGTGCCAGCAGTTTAGCGGGAGATACGCAGTATTTT
>-|TRBV10-1|-|TRBJ1-1
CASSESHRIGGTEAFF
TGCGCCAGCAGTGAGTCCCATAGAATCGGGGGCACTGAAGCTTTCTTT
>-|TRBV5-1|-|TRBJ1-1
CASSGGVGVSTEAFF
TGCGCCAGCAGCGGGGGCGTGGGTGTTAGCACTGAAGCTTTCTTT
>-|TRBV30|-|TRBJ1-2
CAWTDSLRNYGYTF
TGTGCCTGGACGGACAGCCTCCGCAACTATGGCTACACCTTC
>-|TRBV7-8|-|TRBJ2-3
CASSLNSGLASIENTQYF
TGTGCCAGCAGCTTAAACTCTGGGCTAGCCTCCATCGAAAATACGCAGTATTTT
>-|TRBV30|TRBD2|TRBJ2-7
CARAAGESEQYF
TGTGCACGCGCCGCGGGAGAGAGCGAGCAGTACTTC
>-|TRBV7-9|TRBD2|TRBJ2-3
CASSSSGRTDTQYF
TGTGCCAGCAGTTCCAGCGGGAGAACAGATACGCAGTATTTT
>once|TRBV19|-|TRBJ1-2
CASSIVGGHNYGYTF
TGTGCCAGTAGTATAGTGGGGGGGCATAACTATGGCTACACCTTC
>-|TRBV30|TRBD1|TRBJ2-3
CAWRTGGLATDTQYF
TGTGCCTGGAGGACAGGGGGCCTAGCCACAGATACGCAGTATTTT
>-|TRBV5-1|-|TRBJ2-7
CASSLDDSGGTYEQYF
TGCGCCAGCAGCTTGGACGACTCTGGTGGCACCTACGAGCAGTACTTC
>once|TRBV23-1|TRBD1|TRBJ2-7
CASSLEPPGQGPPGQYF
TGCGCCAGCAGCCTGGAGCCTCCGGGACAGGGGCCGCCGGGGCAGTACTTC
>-|TRBV5-1|-|TRBJ2-7
CASSLLDSYEQYF
TGCGCCAGCAGCTTGTTGGACAGCTACGAGCAGTACTTC
>-|TRBV19|-|TRBJ1-5
CASSPTADPRGLQEQPQHF
TGTGCCAGTAGCCCTACAGCCGACCCAAGGGGATTACAGGAGCAGCCCCAGCATTTT
>-|TRBV7-9|TRBD1|TRBJ1-1
CASSQDRERGAFF
TGTGCCAGCAGCCAAGACAGGGAACGGGGAGCTTTCTTT
>-|TRBV6-1|-|TRBJ2-7
CASSEGASGYEQYF
TGTGCCAGCAGTGAGGGGGCTAGCGGCTACGAGCAGTACTTC
>-|TRBV5-1|-|TRBJ2-7
CASSLGVSYEQYF
TGCGCCAGCAGCTTGGGAGTGAGCTACGAGCAGTACTTC
>once|TRBV4-1|TRBD1|TRBJ2-7
CASSQSDRATLYEQYF
TGCGCCAGCAGCCAATCAGACAGGGCCACACTCTACGAGCAGTACTTC
>-|TRBV5-1|TRBD2|TRBJ2-7
CASSLDRLADEQYF
TGCGCCAGCAGCCTAGATCGACTAGCGGACGAGCAGTACTTC
>once|TRBV5-1|TRBD2|TRBJ2-7
CASSLGGGRGSAYEQYF
TGCGCCAGCAGCTTGGGAGGCGGGAGAGGGAGCGCCTACGAGCAGTACTTC
>-|TRBV6-1|-|TRBJ1-1
CASSAKRAMNTEAFF
TGTGCCAGCAGTGCAAAGCGGGCCATGAACACTGAAGCTTTCTTT
>once|TRBV2|-|TRBJ1-1
CASRDLGAMNTEAFF
TGTGCCAGCAGAGACCTTGGGGCGATGAACACTGAAGCTTTCTTT
>once|TRBV5-8|-|TRBJ2-5
CASSFLETQYF
TGTGCCAGCAGCTTCCTGGAGACCCAGTACTTC
>-|TRBV7-6|TRBD1|TRBJ1-1
CASSLGAGQGTTEAFF
TGTGCCAGCAGCTTAGGTGCGGGACAGGGGACCACTGAAGCTTTCTTT
>-|TRBV18|TRBD1|TRBJ2-2
CASSPVGQGGTGELFF
TGTGCCAGCTCACCAGTGGGACAGGGAGGAACCGGGGAGCTGTTTTTT
>-|TRBV5-4|TRBD1|TRBJ2-5
CASSLGQGDQETQYF
TGTGCCAGCAGCTTAGGACAGGGGGACCAAGAGACCCAGTACTTC
>-|TRBV30|-|TRBJ2-3
CAWAGLPTSTDTQYF
TGTGCCTGGGCGGGACTCCCGACCTCCACAGATACGCAGTATTTT
>once|TRBV28|-|TRBJ2-1
CASSRYRFPLGAYNEQFF
TGTGCCAGCAGCCGATACAGATTCCCCCTTGGCGCCTACAATGAGCAGTTCTTC
>once|TRBV27|-|TRBJ1-4
CASSGQGGNEKLFF
TGTGCCAGCAGCGGGCAGGGAGGGAATGAAAAACTGTTTTTT
>few|TRBV6-5|-|TRBJ1-2
CASSLTLQVGYTF
TGTGCCAGCAGTCTGACACTTCAAGTTGGCTACACCTTC
>-|TRBV29-1|-|TRBJ1-2
CSVDRVETGEDPPGDYGYTF
TGCAGCGTTGATCGCGTGGAAACGGGGGAGGACCCCCCCGGAGACTATGGCTACACCTTC
>-|TRBV5-5|-|TRBJ1-1
CASSRQHRAVTEAFF
TGTGCCAGCAGCCGACAGCACAGGGCGGTTACTGAAGCTTTCTTT
>-|TRBV19|TRBD1|TRBJ1-1
CASSLGQGPTEAFF
TGTGCCAGTAGTCTGGGACAGGGGCCCACTGAAGCTTTCTTT
>-|TRBV6-5|TRBD1|TRBJ1-2
CASSYSRTGAGGYTF
TGTGCCAGCAGTTACTCTCGGACAGGGGCGGGTGGCTACACCTTC